The 25 T cell receptor beta chains given below trace back to one sample, sequenced in a study of T cell repertoires in aging, cancer and after chemotherapy. A mixed TRB-A/B primer pool amplified rearranged TRB by multiplex touch-down PCR. Each CDR3 protein is one row after TCRdb ran MiXCR on the multiplex PCR reads. The data show roughly 9,000 distinct CDR3 sequences, around a third seen once. The template was genomic DNA from peripheral blood, not RNA. Sequenced: blood. The receptors originated from a human donor in good health. The donor label of this sample is uncertain.

V gene TRBV6-5 combines with J gene TRBJ1-3; D ambiguous. The CDR3 runs to 13 residues. Trimming took off 11 bases at V and 4 bases at J, with 15 bases between the two ends. Germline CDR1 reads MNHEY; CDR2 reads SVGAGI. DNA for the CDR3: TGTGCCGGAACGTCCCTACTAGGAAACACCATATATTTT. The encoded protein is CAGTSLLGNTIYF.

This clonotype was seen only once. CDR3 sequence: CASSYSPGQQETQYF. Written as DNA, the CDR3 is TGTGCCAGCAGTTACTCCCCGGGACAGCAAGAGACCCAGTACTTC. The rearrangement joins TRBV27 to TRBJ2-5; 7 nucleotides line up with TRBD1. Germline values: CDR1 MNHEY, CDR2 SMNVEV (reference sequence). J gave up 2 bases and V 4 bases, and 7 bases lay outside the gene matches. The CDR3 length is 15 residues.

This clonotype turned up a few times. The chain combines TRBV18 with TRBJ1-2; D uncertain. The germline CDR1 and CDR2 sequences are KGHSH and LQKENI. V lost 3 bases, J lost 3 bases, and 8 bases lay in between. This CDR3 comprises 13 residues. The CDR3 loop is CASSPGSHYGYTF. In DNA, the CDR3 is TGTGCCAGCTCACCCGGGAGTCACTATGGCTACACCTTC.

The chain employs TRBV5-6 and TRBJ2-3, with 10 bases identical to TRBD1. The CDR3 runs to 15 residues. V lost 3 bases, J lost 5 bases, and 6 bases stayed unmatched. The germline CDR1 and CDR2 sequences are SGHDT and YYEEEE. The CDR3 reads CASSSGGQGIDTQYF. CDR3 sequence (DNA): TGTGCCAGCAGCTCGGGGGGACAGGGGATAGATACGCAGTATTTT.

Here the CDR3 DNA reads TGTGCCAGCAGCTTCCAGTGGGACGGAGGCTATGGCTACACCTTC. The encoded protein is CASSFQWDGGYGYTF. The chain employs TRBV5-6 and TRBJ1-2; TRBD1 is a possible D gene (5 bases). V was clipped by 2 bases and J by 4 bases, with 15 bases between them. Per germline, CDR1 SGHDT and CDR2 YYEEEE. The CDR3 length is 15 residues.

The rearrangement uses TRBV27 and TRBJ1-1; no firm D call. The CDR3 consists of 12 residues. V was shortened by 2 bases and J by 8 bases, with 9 bases between the two germline ends. CDR1 MNHEY and CDR2 SMNVEV come from the germline V gene (reference sequence). CDR3 in DNA: TGTGCCAGCAGTTTAAGGGTCCCCGAAGCTTTCTTT. Translation gives CASSLRVPEAFF.

This clonotype has just a few counts. This chain connects TRBV7-9 to TRBJ2-2; D is unclear. The CDR3 is 12 amino acids. V gave up 1 base and J gave up 6 bases, with 3 bases separating them. Germline values: CDR1 SEHNR, CDR2 FQNEAQ (reference sequence). The CDR3 is CASSLDSGELFF. The CDR3 bases are TGTGCCAGCAGCTTAGACTCCGGGGAGCTGTTTTTT.

The rearrangement uses TRBV6-1 and TRBJ1-2; weak D call: TRBD1 (5 bases). Trimming removed 6 bases at V and 2 bases at J, with 16 bases between. Per germline, CDR1 MNHNS and CDR2 SASEGT. CDR3 length: 15 residues. The CDR3 spells CASSQRAGGNYGYTF. The CDR3 region has the DNA TGTGCCAGCAGCCAAAGGGCGGGGGGAAACTATGGCTACACCTTC.

The gene calls are TRBV6-1 and TRBJ2-1; 11 bases align to TRBD2. The CDR3 runs to 16 residues. The ends lost 5 bases at V and 6 bases at J; junction bases unmatched: 9. Germline V gives CDR1 MNHNS, CDR2 SASEGT. DNA for the CDR3: TGTGCCAGCAGTCCCCGGGCTAGCGGGGGGCCCAATGAGCAGTTCTTC. It specifies CASSPRASGGPNEQFF.

For the CDR3, the DNA is TGTGCCTGGAGTGTTGGTCCCTACGAGCAGTACTTC. This codes for CAWSVGPYEQYF. This chain joins TRBV30 and TRBJ2-7; D call uncertain. Germline values: CDR1 GTSNPN, CDR2 SVGIG (reference sequence). This CDR3 is built from 12 residues. Between the trimmed V and J ends, which lost 0 bases and 2 bases, there was a span of 5 bases.

This clonotype is labeled as medium-sized. The J gene is TRBJ2-6, the V gene TRBV15; tentatively, D is TRBD1 (5 bases). The CDR3 spans 18 residues. The V gene lost 1 base and the J gene lost 0 bases, with 13 bases spanning the gap. CDR1 is LNHNV and CDR2 is YYDKDF in the germline V gene (reference sequence). The CDR3 region has the DNA TGTGCCACCAGCAGAGTTAGGGGCCGATTCTCTGGGGCCAACGTCCTGACTTTC. Amino acids: CATSRVRGRFSGANVLTF.

This clonotype has a handful of counts. The J gene is TRBJ1-3, the V gene TRBV12-3 or TRBV12-4; the D is unclear. V was shortened by 3 bases and J by 7 bases, with 7 bases between the two germline ends. CDR3 length: 12 residues. This CDR3 is CASSLTRNTIYF. The CDR3 DNA sequence: TGTGCCAGCAGTTTGACGAGGAACACCATATATTTT.

The chain recombines TRBV11-2 with TRBJ2-5; tentatively, D is TRBD2 (6 bases). With 1 base removed from V and 4 bases from J, the gap between germline ends came to 13 bases. CDR1 is SGHAT, CDR2 FQNNGV, per germline. The CDR3 runs to 15 residues. The CDR3 protein is CASSLGVGGGETQYF. Written as DNA, the CDR3 is TGTGCCAGCAGCTTAGGGGTCGGGGGAGGAGAGACCCAGTACTTC. The full variable domain, with the rest looked up from reference TRBV11-2 and TRBJ2-5, is EAGVAQSPRYKIIEKRQSVAFWCNPISGHATLYWYQQILGQGPKLLIQFQNNGVVDDSQLPKDRFSAERLKGVDSTLKIQPAKLEDSAVYLCASSLGVGGGETQYFGPGTRLLVL.

With respect to this clonotype: This is likely a read error, given that the CDR3 carries no conserved phenylalanine or tryptophan at its end. The DNA is omitted, as the CDR3 cannot be located on it reliably, and the CDR3 follows TCRdb's listing. The chain is built from TRBV6-5 and TRBJ1-2. In germline, CDR1 is MNHEY, CDR2 SVGAGI. The CDR3 spans 12 amino acids, including both terminal residues. CDR3 loop: CASRMPDGSSFL.

The J gene is TRBJ2-7, the V gene TRBV27, with D possibly matching TRBD1 (7 bases). Germline V gene data show CDR1 as MNHEY and CDR2 as SMNVEV (reference sequence). V lost 4 bases to trimming and J lost 8 bases, with 9 bases between them. The CDR3 is 11 amino acids. CDR3 nucleotide sequence: TGTGCCAGCAGTTCAGGGGGGCAGCAGTACTTC. It translates to CASSSGGQQYF.

The V gene is TRBV10-3, the J gene TRBJ2-1, with TRBD2 identical over 8 bases. The CDR3 is made up of 13 amino acids. The V segment lost 8 bases and the J segment 5 bases; nucleotides outside the gene matches: 5. The germline CDR1 and CDR2 sequences are ENHRY and SYGVKD. This chain's CDR3 is CAIGRAGDNEQFF. Here the CDR3 DNA reads TGTGCCATCGGGCGAGCGGGGGACAATGAGCAGTTCTTC.

The genes are TRBV18 and TRBJ2-5; 9 bases line up with TRBD1. Trimming took 0 bases from V and 4 from J; bases not matched to a gene: 6. CDR1 is KGHSH and CDR2 is LQKENI in the germline V gene. The CDR3 runs to 16 residues. CDR3 sequence: CASSPPGQGFIETQYF. In DNA, the CDR3 is TGTGCCAGCTCACCACCGGGACAGGGATTTATAGAGACCCAGTACTTC.

The V call is TRBV5-5, the J call TRBJ2-7; possible D gene TRBD1, 6 bases. CDR3 length: 13 amino acids. Germline CDR1 SGHKS, CDR2 YYEKEE (reference sequence). Trimming took 0 bases from V and 5 from J, leaving 9 bases between them. CDR3 nucleotide sequence: TGTGCCAGCAGCTTGGACAGGGTCGACGAGCAGTACTTC. Protein: CASSLDRVDEQYF. The full variable domain, with the rest looked up from reference TRBV5-5 and TRBJ2-7, is DAGVTQSPTHLIKTRGQQVTLRCSPISGHKSVSWYQQVLGQGPQFIFQYYEKEERGRGNFPDRFSARQFPNYSSELNVNALLLGDSALYLCASSLDRVDEQYFGPGTRLTVT.

The genes are TRBV12-3 or TRBV12-4 and TRBJ2-1; no clear D gene. CDR3 size: 15 residues. V lost 2 bases, J lost 5 bases, and 13 bases lay in between. The CDR3 coding sequence is TGTGCCAGCAGTTTAATGGCAGGAAACCACAATGAGCAGTTCTTC. This gives the protein CASSLMAGNHNEQFF.

The chain carries TRBV6-2 or TRBV6-3 and TRBJ2-7, with a tentative D call TRBD2 (7 bases). The CDR3 spans 16 residues. Trimming took 2 bases from V and 5 from J, leaving 19 bases between them. The germline V gene has CDR1 MNHEY and CDR2 SVGEGT. The CDR3 DNA reads as TGTGCCAGCAGTTACGTCGTTGGGGGGGCGTCCCACGAGCAGTACTTC. This codes for CASSYVVGGASHEQYF.

Worth noting for this clonotype: The junction departs from germline at one end; a sequencing error may be responsible. The chain is built from TRBV13 and TRBJ1-4; D remains ambiguous. Germline-derived CDR1 and CDR2 are PRHDT and FYEKMQ (reference sequence). This CDR3 spans 15 amino acids. As DNA, the CDR3 is TGCGCCAGCAGCTTGCCGAGAGGGACTAATGAAAAACTGTTTTTT. It yields the protein CASSLPRGTNEKLFF.

This clonotype was seen more than once but under ten times. The chain uses TRBV5-6 and TRBJ2-2, with TRBD1 matching 8 bases. The J segment lost 8 bases and the V segment lost 1 base, leaving 7 bases of the junction unmatched. The germline V gene has CDR1 SGHDT and CDR2 YYEEEE. The CDR3 covers 15 residues. The CDR3 coding sequence is TGTGCCAGCAGCTTGAACAGGGGGACCCCGGGGGAGCTGTTTTTT. Its translation: CASSLNRGTPGELFF.

There are a few counts of this clonotype. The chain recombines TRBV5-6 with TRBJ2-3; 12 positions match TRBD2. The CDR3 length is 16 residues. With V trimmed by 1 base and J by 3 bases, 3 bases remained unmatched. CDR1 and CDR2 (germline): SGHDT, YYEEEE. This chain's CDR3 is CASSLQLAGGTDTQYF. DNA of the CDR3: TGTGCCAGCAGCTTGCAGCTAGCGGGGGGGACAGATACGCAGTATTTT.

By frequency in the sample, this clonotype is medium-sized (0.01 to 0.1%). This chain joins TRBV6-2 or TRBV6-3 and TRBJ2-2; D may be TRBD1 (5 bases). The V gene's germline CDR1 is MNHEY and CDR2 SVGEGT. This CDR3 region has 14 residues. The ends were cut back, 7 bases at V and 0 bases at J, with 9 bases in the middle. Written as DNA, the CDR3 is TGTGCCAGCATCCCAGGGTCGAACACCGGGGAGCTGTTTTTT. Its translation is CASIPGSNTGELFF.

In nucleotides, the CDR3 is TGTGCCAGCAGCCGCTCCAGGGCGGAGACTGAAGCTTTCTTT. Translated, it gives CASSRSRAETEAFF. The chain joins TRBV6-2 or TRBV6-3 to TRBJ1-1; D perhaps matches TRBD1 (5 bases). The CDR3 spans 14 residues. V was trimmed by 6 bases and J by 5 bases, leaving 16 bases between them. The germline V gene has CDR1 MNHEY and CDR2 SVGEGT.